Listed below are T cell receptor beta chains from one sample, sequenced in a study of blood T cell repertoires in COVID-19. Assay used: immunoSEQ multiplex PCR; TCRdb lists only in-frame clones, some missing. Of 470,000 or so clones in the sample, approximately 83% were seen once. Sequenced: peripheral blood. These receptors all come from a human donor in a cohort sampled during active COVID-19. CDR3s include the opening cysteine and the closing phenylalanine or tryptophan. Each record gives: D gene, V gene, clone size, J gene, CDR3 DNA, CDR3 protein. D genes are given only for firm matches. Clone size is not always given. Where it is, it says once, few, many or a class for expanded clones.

d_gene: TRBD1
v_gene: TRBV30
abundance: once
j_gene: TRBJ2-7
CDR3nt: TGTGCCTCGACGACAGGGGCCTACGAGCAGTACTTC
CDR3aa: CASTTGAYEQYF

d_gene: TRBD2
v_gene: TRBV30
abundance: -
j_gene: TRBJ2-1
CDR3nt: TGTGCCTGGAGTAGGAGCGGGAGATACAATGAGCAGTTCTTC
CDR3aa: CAWSRSGRYNEQFF

d_gene: TRBD2
v_gene: TRBV7-2
abundance: -
j_gene: TRBJ2-2
CDR3nt: TGTGCCAGCAGCGCGACTAGCGGGAGATCCGGGGAGCTGTTTTTT
CDR3aa: CASSATSGRSGELFF

d_gene: -
v_gene: TRBV2
abundance: -
j_gene: TRBJ2-3
CDR3nt: TGTGCCAGCAGTGAAGCACTTTTCGGCACAGATACGCAGTATTTT
CDR3aa: CASSEALFGTDTQYF

d_gene: -
v_gene: TRBV10-2
abundance: once
j_gene: TRBJ1-3
CDR3nt: TGCGCCAGCAGTAGCGGGGTCGGAAACACCATATATTTT
CDR3aa: CASSSGVGNTIYF

d_gene: TRBD2
v_gene: TRBV24-1
abundance: -
j_gene: TRBJ2-3
CDR3nt: TGTGCCACCAGTGAGGCCAGCGGGAGGGCCATCCCAGATACGCAGTATTTT
CDR3aa: CATSEASGRAIPDTQYF

d_gene: -
v_gene: TRBV18
abundance: -
j_gene: TRBJ2-5
CDR3nt: TGTGCCAGCTCACCCCAGAGGGAGACCCAGTACTTC
CDR3aa: CASSPQRETQYF

d_gene: TRBD2
v_gene: TRBV27
abundance: -
j_gene: TRBJ2-3
CDR3nt: TGTGCCAGCAGTCGGACTAGTTCGGTAACGCAGTATTTT
CDR3aa: CASSRTSSVTQYF

d_gene: -
v_gene: TRBV10-2
abundance: once
j_gene: TRBJ1-1
CDR3nt: TGCGCCAGCAGTACGGGAACCAGGGGCACTGAAGCTTTCTTT
CDR3aa: CASSTGTRGTEAFF

d_gene: -
v_gene: TRBV4-1
abundance: -
j_gene: TRBJ2-6
CDR3nt: TGCGCCAGCAGCCAGGTCGGGGGGCTCTCTGGGGCCAACGTCCTGACTTTC
CDR3aa: CASSQVGGLSGANVLTF

d_gene: TRBD2
v_gene: TRBV6-5
abundance: once
j_gene: TRBJ2-3
CDR3nt: TGTGCCAGCAGAGGAGCGGGAGGGAATACGCAGTATTTT
CDR3aa: CASRGAGGNTQYF

d_gene: TRBD1
v_gene: TRBV4-1
abundance: -
j_gene: TRBJ2-1
CDR3nt: TGCGCCAGCAGCCAAGAATTGTCAGGGGGCTACAATGAGCAGTTCTTC
CDR3aa: CASSQELSGGYNEQFF

d_gene: -
v_gene: TRBV30
abundance: -
j_gene: TRBJ1-6
CDR3nt: TGTGCCTGGAGCAGGGCCTCTAAAGGCCCCTATAATTCACCCCTCCACTTT
CDR3aa: CAWSRASKGPYNSPLHF

d_gene: -
v_gene: TRBV6-2/TRBV6-3
abundance: once
j_gene: TRBJ2-7
CDR3nt: TGTGCCAGCAGTTACAGGGTGGGGCTATACGAGCAGTACTTC
CDR3aa: CASSYRVGLYEQYF

d_gene: -
v_gene: TRBV2
abundance: few
j_gene: TRBJ1-5
CDR3nt: TGTGCCAGCAGTGTAGCGGGCAGGGCCAATCAGCCCCAGCATTTT
CDR3aa: CASSVAGRANQPQHF

d_gene: -
v_gene: TRBV6-1
abundance: -
j_gene: TRBJ2-4
CDR3nt: TGTGCCAGCAGTGAAGCCACAGTTTACATTCAGTACTTC
CDR3aa: CASSEATVYIQYF

d_gene: TRBD1
v_gene: TRBV29-1
abundance: -
j_gene: TRBJ2-5
CDR3nt: TGCAGCGTAGGAGACAGGGGTAGAAAAGAGACCCAGTACTTC
CDR3aa: CSVGDRGRKETQYF

d_gene: TRBD2
v_gene: TRBV19
abundance: -
j_gene: TRBJ2-2
CDR3nt: TGTGCCAGTACCCCGACTAGCGGGAGTGCCACCGGGGAGCTGTTTTTT
CDR3aa: CASTPTSGSATGELFF

d_gene: -
v_gene: TRBV5-4
abundance: -
j_gene: TRBJ2-1
CDR3nt: TGTGCCAGCAGCGTCGACTTCATTGGCCAGCAGTTCTTC
CDR3aa: CASSVDFIGQQFF

d_gene: -
v_gene: TRBV29-1
abundance: once
j_gene: TRBJ2-4
CDR3nt: TGCAGCGGCACCGGAGGGGTTGGGGCCAAAAACATTCAGTACTTC
CDR3aa: CSGTGGVGAKNIQYF

d_gene: -
v_gene: TRBV27
abundance: -
j_gene: TRBJ1-6
CDR3nt: TGTGCCAGCAGCAAAACAGGGCACAGTTCACCCCTCCACTTT
CDR3aa: CASSKTGHSSPLHF

d_gene: -
v_gene: TRBV5-1
abundance: once
j_gene: TRBJ1-1
CDR3nt: TGCGCCAGCAGCCAGAGGACAGCGAACACTGAAGCTTTCTTT
CDR3aa: CASSQRTANTEAFF

d_gene: -
v_gene: TRBV30
abundance: -
j_gene: TRBJ1-1
CDR3nt: TGTGCCTGGAGTATTGCAGTTGAAGCTTTCTTT
CDR3aa: CAWSIAVEAFF

d_gene: -
v_gene: TRBV28
abundance: -
j_gene: TRBJ2-7
CDR3nt: TGTGCCAGCAGTTTTCCAGGCAAAGCCTACGAGCAGTACTTC
CDR3aa: CASSFPGKAYEQYF

d_gene: -
v_gene: TRBV7-9
abundance: few
j_gene: TRBJ1-1
CDR3nt: TGTGCCAGCAGCGGAGCGAACACTGAAGCTTTCTTT
CDR3aa: CASSGANTEAFF

d_gene: -
v_gene: TRBV28
abundance: few
j_gene: TRBJ2-7
CDR3nt: TGTGCCAGCAGTTATGTAAGCGGGTGGAACTACGAGCAGTACTTC
CDR3aa: CASSYVSGWNYEQYF

d_gene: TRBD1
v_gene: TRBV5-1
abundance: -
j_gene: TRBJ2-5
CDR3nt: TGCGCCAGCAGCTGGGGACAGGGAAACCAAGAGACCCAGTACTTC
CDR3aa: CASSWGQGNQETQYF

d_gene: TRBD1
v_gene: TRBV5-1
abundance: -
j_gene: TRBJ1-4
CDR3nt: TGCGCCAGCAGCTTGGAGGTCGGACAGGGGGATGAAAAACTGTTTTTT
CDR3aa: CASSLEVGQGDEKLFF

d_gene: -
v_gene: TRBV29-1
abundance: -
j_gene: TRBJ1-4
CDR3nt: TGCAGCGCAGCGAGGGGGTCGGGCGAAAAACTGTTTTTT
CDR3aa: CSAARGSGEKLFF

d_gene: -
v_gene: TRBV13
abundance: -
j_gene: TRBJ1-1
CDR3nt: TGTGCCAGCAGCGACCTGTCAGGGGAGTCGCCCAACACTGAAGCTTTCTTT
CDR3aa: CASSDLSGESPNTEAFF

d_gene: TRBD1
v_gene: TRBV2
abundance: -
j_gene: TRBJ2-1
CDR3nt: TGTGCCAGCGTTCCGGGACAGGGACTTCTGGATGAGCAGTTCTTC
CDR3aa: CASVPGQGLLDEQFF

d_gene: TRBD1
v_gene: TRBV9
abundance: -
j_gene: TRBJ1-5
CDR3nt: TGTGCCAGCAGCCGTGGACAGGGTGAAGGCAATCAGCCCCAGCATTTT
CDR3aa: CASSRGQGEGNQPQHF

d_gene: TRBD1
v_gene: TRBV9
abundance: -
j_gene: TRBJ2-7
CDR3nt: TGTGCCAGCAGCGACAAGACAGGGGGCGTCCCCCCCTACGAGCAGTACTTC
CDR3aa: CASSDKTGGVPPYEQYF

d_gene: TRBD2
v_gene: TRBV7-6
abundance: many
j_gene: TRBJ2-3
CDR3nt: TGTGCCAGCAGCTTAGCTTCTCTTGGCCTAGCGGGGCCCACAGATACGCAGTATTTT
CDR3aa: CASSLASLGLAGPTDTQYF

d_gene: TRBD1
v_gene: TRBV10-1
abundance: -
j_gene: TRBJ2-2
CDR3nt: TGCGCCAGCAGTGAGTTCGGGACAGGGTCCGGGGAGCTGTTTTTT
CDR3aa: CASSEFGTGSGELFF

d_gene: -
v_gene: TRBV25-1
abundance: -
j_gene: TRBJ2-5
CDR3nt: TGTGCCAGCAGTGAGTCAGAACAAGAGACCCAGTACTTC
CDR3aa: CASSESEQETQYF

d_gene: -
v_gene: TRBV19
abundance: -
j_gene: TRBJ2-2
CDR3nt: TGTGCCAGTAGTACGCGTTGGAGCCCCGGGGAGCTGTTTTTT
CDR3aa: CASSTRWSPGELFF

d_gene: -
v_gene: TRBV19
abundance: -
j_gene: TRBJ1-5
CDR3nt: TGTACCAGTAGTACTTCGGGGGGTAGCAATCAGCCCCAGCATTTT
CDR3aa: CTSSTSGGSNQPQHF

d_gene: -
v_gene: TRBV6-4
abundance: -
j_gene: TRBJ1-1
CDR3nt: TGTGCCAGCAGTTTTAGCAGGGGTGCGGCATACACTGAAGCTTTCTTT
CDR3aa: CASSFSRGAAYTEAFF

d_gene: TRBD1
v_gene: TRBV27
abundance: few
j_gene: TRBJ2-7
CDR3nt: TGTGCCAGCAGTGGACAGGAAAACTACGAGCAGTACTTC
CDR3aa: CASSGQENYEQYF

d_gene: -
v_gene: TRBV27
abundance: once
j_gene: TRBJ2-3
CDR3nt: TGTGCCAGCAGTTTATCGAGGGACACAGATACGCAGTATTTT
CDR3aa: CASSLSRDTDTQYF